Listed below are T cell receptor beta chains from one sample, sequenced in a study of cytomegalovirus exposure and HLA in healthy donors. Libraries were prepared by immunoSEQ multiplex PCR; TCRdb keeps only in-frame clonotypes and omits some of them. Of about 180,000 clones in the sample, over 65% are singletons; the top ten hold 3.7%. The material sequenced was PBMCs. The receptors shown here come from a woman in her sixties in good health and CMV-seropositive. Each CDR3 is given with its conserved first and last residue. D genes are given only for firm matches. Where a row states a size, it is once, few, many or the class of an expanded clone; other rows omit it.

clone_size	d_call	j_call	v_call	cdr3_aa	cdr3_nt
-	-	TRBJ1-2	TRBV19	CASSYSYGYTF	TGTGCCAGTAGTTATTCTTATGGCTACACCTTC
-	TRBD2	TRBJ2-7	TRBV27	CASSLGTTTSLLVYEQYF	TGTGCCAGCAGTTTGGGGACTACCACCTCCCTTTTGGTCTACGAGCAGTACTTC
-	TRBD1	TRBJ2-7	TRBV5-1	CASSPTGNYEQYF	TGCGCCAGCTCCCCGACAGGGAACTACGAGCAGTACTTC
few	-	TRBJ1-2	TRBV4-2	CASSQELQGHYGYTF	TGTGCCAGCAGCCAAGAGCTTCAGGGCCACTATGGCTACACCTTC
-	TRBD1	TRBJ2-1	TRBV7-2	CASSPPGQTYNEQFF	TGTGCCAGCAGCCCTCCGGGACAGACCTACAATGAGCAGTTCTTC
-	TRBD2	TRBJ2-2	TRBV9	CASSVVAGDTGELFF	TGTGCCAGCAGCGTAGTAGCGGGGGACACCGGGGAGCTGTTTTTT
few	TRBD2	TRBJ2-3	TRBV6-5	CASSYSRLAGDTQYF	TGTGCCAGCAGTTACTCGAGGCTAGCGGGGGATACGCAGTATTTT
-	-	TRBJ1-3	TRBV30	CVWSVPGDSGNTIYF	TGTGTCTGGAGTGTACCGGGGGACTCTGGAAACACCATATATTTT
-	-	TRBJ2-7	TRBV7-8	CASIIDTSSSSYEQYF	TGTGCCAGCATCATCGACACGTCGTCCAGCTCCTACGAGCAGTACTTC
-	TRBD1	TRBJ1-2	TRBV6-6	CASSQGDRGYDYGYTF	TGTGCCAGCAGTCAAGGGGACAGGGGGTACGACTATGGCTACACCTTC
-	-	TRBJ1-1	TRBV5-8	CASIRGMTEAFF	TGTGCCAGCATCCGGGGTATGACTGAAGCTTTCTTT
-	-	TRBJ2-3	TRBV6-1	CASRLPSITDTQYF	TGTGCCAGCAGGTTACCCTCTATCACAGATACGCAGTATTTT
-	-	TRBJ2-7	TRBV5-1	CASSAGIWAYEQYF	TGCGCCAGCTCCGCAGGAATTTGGGCCTACGAGCAGTACTTC
-	-	TRBJ2-1	TRBV9	CASSVGPLGAAEQFF	TGTGCCAGCAGCGTCGGCCCTCTGGGAGCTGCTGAGCAGTTCTTC